Listed below are T cell receptor beta chains from one sample, sequenced in a study of cytomegalovirus exposure and HLA in healthy donors. Only in-frame clones appear in the TCRdb table, and some are missing; sequencing was by immunoSEQ multiplex PCR. The sample consists of 150,000 to 200,000 clones, 75% to 90% of them appearing once. The sequenced material came from PBMCs. The source is a boy younger than 10 in good health and CMV-seronegative. Both conserved end residues are part of each CDR3. A D gene is named only where the DNA matches it firmly. A clone size is listed for some rows: how often the clone was seen (once, few, many), or a class if it is expanded.

clone_size,d_call,v_call,cdr3_length,j_call,cdr3_nt,cdr3_aa
.,TRBD1,TRBV2,14,TRBJ2-7,TGTGCCAGCCGGGGACAGGGGGCTTCCTACGAGCAGTACTTC,CASRGQGASYEQYF
.,TRBD2,TRBV9,15,TRBJ2-3,TGTGCCAGCAGCGTAGGACTAGCGGGGGGTGATACGCAGTATTTT,CASSVGLAGGDTQYF
.,TRBD2,TRBV28,15,TRBJ2-1,TGTGCCAGCAGTCTAGCGGGGTCCTCCTACAATGAGCAGTTCTTC,CASSLAGSSYNEQFF
.,TRBD2,TRBV11-3,15,TRBJ2-2,TGTGCCAGCAACCCAGTGGGGGGGAGAATCGGGGAGCTGTTTTTT,CASNPVGGRIGELFF
.,TRBD2,TRBV13,16,TRBJ2-1,TGTGCCAGCAGTTCCCCGGGACTAGCGGGGTCCAATGAGCAGTTCTTC,CASSSPGLAGSNEQFF
.,TRBD2,TRBV28,18,TRBJ2-7,TGTGCCAGCAGTTTAGGACTAGCGGGGAATGTCGGGTATTACGAGCAGTACTTC,CASSLGLAGNVGYYEQYF
.,.,TRBV19,13,TRBJ1-5,TGTGCCAGTAGTGGACAGATGAATCAGCCCCAGCATTTT,CASSGQMNQPQHF
.,.,TRBV29-1,15,TRBJ2-5,TGCAGCGTTGAAGGGATGGAGAGGGGAGGAGAGACCCAGTACTTC,CSVEGMERGGETQYF
.,.,TRBV19,12,TRBJ2-7,TGTGCCAGTAGTAGAACAGATCACGAGCAGTACTTC,CASSRTDHEQYF
.,TRBD2,TRBV28,14,TRBJ2-7,TGTGCCAGCAGTTTCGGGGGGACCTCCTACGAGCAGTACTTC,CASSFGGTSYEQYF
.,TRBD1,TRBV19,16,TRBJ2-7,TGTGCCAGTAGTATCGCCCCGGGACAGGGGGGGTACGAGCAGTACTTC,CASSIAPGQGGYEQYF
.,.,TRBV5-1,15,TRBJ1-1,TGCGCCAGCAGCTTGGATCCAGGGTTGAACACTGAAGCTTTCTTT,CASSLDPGLNTEAFF
once,TRBD1,TRBV27,14,TRBJ2-7,TGTGCCAGCAAGACACAGGGGAATGGCTACGAGCAGTACTTC,CASKTQGNGYEQYF
.,.,TRBV7-6,13,TRBJ1-3,TGTGCCAGCAGCTCTTATTCTGGAAACACCATATATTTT,CASSSYSGNTIYF
.,.,TRBV10-2,12,TRBJ2-7,TGCGCCAGCAGCACAGGGTTGAGAGAGCAGTACTTC,CASSTGLREQYF